There are many counts of the clone carrying this T cell receptor (beta chain). The CDR3 has 20 amino acids. V lost 2 bases to trimming and J lost 6 bases; unmatched junction nucleotides: 21. Researchers prepared the TCRbeta library using unique molecular identifiers, the study reports. TCRdb ran MiXCR on the PCR reads and lists one entry per CDR3 protein. Of hundreds of thousands of distinct CDR3 sequences listed, roughly 10% are singletons. The data originate from a study of T-cell reconstitution after alpha-beta-depleted transplantation in children. This clonotype was obtained from a human donor who donated a stem cell graft to a child with acute lymphoblastic leukemia. The chain recombines TRBV12-3 or TRBV12-4 with TRBJ2-3; 9 bases line up with TRBD2. Here the sequenced sample was PBMCs from the stem cell graft donor, taken from the stem cell graft. The CDR3 coding sequence is TGTGCCAGCAGTTTAATCTTTCATCAGCGGGCGGGGGGGCCAAGGGATACGCAGTATTTT. This gives the protein CASSLIFHQRAGGPRDTQYF.